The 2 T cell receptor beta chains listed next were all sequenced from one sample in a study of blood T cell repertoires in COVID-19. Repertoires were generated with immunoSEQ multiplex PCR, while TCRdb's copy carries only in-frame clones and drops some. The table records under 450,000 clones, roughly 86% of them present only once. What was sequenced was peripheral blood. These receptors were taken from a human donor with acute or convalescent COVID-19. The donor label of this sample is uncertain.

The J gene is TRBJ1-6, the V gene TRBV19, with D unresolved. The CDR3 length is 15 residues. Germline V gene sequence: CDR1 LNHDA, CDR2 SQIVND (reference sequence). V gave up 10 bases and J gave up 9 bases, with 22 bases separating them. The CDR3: CATSGSLVLSSPLHF. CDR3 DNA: TGTGCCACCTCGGGGAGTCTAGTCCTCAGTTCACCCCTCCACTTT.

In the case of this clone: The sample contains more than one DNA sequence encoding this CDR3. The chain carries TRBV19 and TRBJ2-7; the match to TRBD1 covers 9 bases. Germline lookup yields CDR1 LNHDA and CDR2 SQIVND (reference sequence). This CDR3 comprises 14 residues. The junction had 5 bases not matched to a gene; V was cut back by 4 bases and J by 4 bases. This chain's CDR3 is CASSRGQGSYEQYF. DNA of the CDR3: TGTGCCAGTAGTAGGGGACAGGGTAGTTACGAGCAGTACTTC.